A single T cell receptor (beta chain) is shown here with its context. Its binding antigen is unknown. The input lacks base qualities; no much larger clone sits a single base away. One collaborating source in Seattle enrolled patients during active infection and followed them longitudinally through the course of disease. The collaborating institutions used their own protocols to collect whole blood in K2EDTA tubes. For TCRbeta analysis, collaborators shipped samples in one of three forms: frozen whole blood, isolated PBMCs, or DNA extracted from either of those sample types. This record comes from a study of blood T cell repertoires in COVID-19 (dated by TCRdb to 2020 to 2021). With regard to the full study: The collaborator samples originated in the United States, Italy and Spain and spanned the acute and convalescent phases of COVID-19. Subjects who had been exposed to COVID-19, were actively infected with it, or had recovered from it provided the deeply sampled blood TCRbeta repertoires that made up the dataset. The repertoires were released in a freely available public database intended as a resource for research on the immune response to SARS-CoV-2. The material from the prospective study consisted of cDNA or gDNA derived from T cells, B-cell-depleted T cells, or PBMCs. Samples were obtained from the ongoing ImmuneRACE study (first 160 participants) and from approximately 1,200 subjects provided by 6 global collaborators. Sample metadata almost always included a de-identified subject ID, COVID-19 status, age in years and sex. Where available, HLA class I and class II types were taken from metadata supplied by the sample provider and were not determined by assay-based typing. General findings and caveats noted by the study authors: How much clinical and demographic metadata was included differed by source and by participant, and the metadata was provided uncurated.

TCRbeta CDR3 regions were amplified from genomic DNA by means of the immunoSEQ Assay, a bias-controlled multiplex PCR. The authors' pipeline ran thus. The number of nucleated cells in each sample was estimated by amplification of reference gene primers within the assay. Sequence reads were collapsed and filtered to measure the absolute abundance of every unique TCRbeta CDR3 rearrangement. Productive Simpson clonality was computed per sample as the square root of Simpson's diversity index over productive rearrangements. TCRdb provides this immuneACCESS table in a form limited to in-frame rearrangements. Some clones are lacking; in checked studies, under half of them reflect an unresolved V gene, and why the rest are absent is not known. V, J and clone size are those of that table, while D and trimming were read from the DNA. The sample data list 200,000 to 250,000 clones, and 70% to 90% of these were observed just once. In total, the top ten clones hold 2.7% of the sample.

Trimming costs V 4 bases and J 8 bases, and their ends lie 14 bases apart. The CDR3 measures 13 amino acids from cysteine to phenylalanine. Here the CDR3 DNA is all that survives: 39 bases in frame from base 1. The receptor was isolated from a man under 40 with COVID-19, enrolled during active disease. Sequences were obtained from peripheral blood. The receptor chain draws on TRBV12-3 or TRBV12-4 and TRBJ1-2; the D gene is perhaps TRBD1, from 6 matching bases. CDR3 reads: CASSSGTRRGYTF. The bases read TGTGCCAGCAGTTCGGGGACACGGAGGGGCTACACCTTC.